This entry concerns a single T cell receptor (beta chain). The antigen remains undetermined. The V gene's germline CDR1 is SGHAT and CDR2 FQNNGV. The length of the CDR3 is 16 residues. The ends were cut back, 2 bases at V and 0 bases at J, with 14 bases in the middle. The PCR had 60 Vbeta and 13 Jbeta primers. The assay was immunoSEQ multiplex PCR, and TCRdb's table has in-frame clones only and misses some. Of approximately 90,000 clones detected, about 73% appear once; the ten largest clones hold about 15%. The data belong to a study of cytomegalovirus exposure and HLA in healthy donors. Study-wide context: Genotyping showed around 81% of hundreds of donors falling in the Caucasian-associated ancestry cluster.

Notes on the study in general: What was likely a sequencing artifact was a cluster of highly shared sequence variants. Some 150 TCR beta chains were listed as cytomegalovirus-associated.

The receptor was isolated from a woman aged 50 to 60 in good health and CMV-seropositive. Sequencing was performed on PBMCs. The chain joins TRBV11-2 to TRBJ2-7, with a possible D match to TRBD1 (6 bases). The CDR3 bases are TGTGCCAGCAGCTTATATCGGGGACAAACCTCCTACGAGCAGTACTTC. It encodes CASSLYRGQTSYEQYF.